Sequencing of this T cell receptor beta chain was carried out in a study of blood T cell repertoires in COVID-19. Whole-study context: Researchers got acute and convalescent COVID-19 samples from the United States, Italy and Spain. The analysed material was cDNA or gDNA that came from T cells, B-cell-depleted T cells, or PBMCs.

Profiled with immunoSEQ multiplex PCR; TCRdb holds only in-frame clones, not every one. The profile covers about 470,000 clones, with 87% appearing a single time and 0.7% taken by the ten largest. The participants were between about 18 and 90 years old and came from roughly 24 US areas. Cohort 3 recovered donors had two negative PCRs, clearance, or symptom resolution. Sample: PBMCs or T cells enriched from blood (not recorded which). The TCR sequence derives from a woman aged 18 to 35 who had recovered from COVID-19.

This chain's CDR3 is CASSLYGGSYEQYF. CDR3 nucleotide sequence: TGTGCCAGCAGTTTGTACGGGGGTTCCTACGAGCAGTACTTC. This sequence joins TRBV27 and TRBJ2-7, with a possible D match to TRBD2 (6 bases). The germline gives CDR1 MNHEY, CDR2 SMNVEV (reference sequence). The V end lost 3 bases, the J end lost 1 base, and 10 bases lay between the germline ends. This CDR3 has 14 residues.